The 32 T cell receptor beta chains below were found in one sample sequenced in a study of control samples from healthy donors and cancer patients. Libraries were prepared by immunoSEQ multiplex PCR; TCRdb keeps only in-frame clonotypes and omits some of them. The sample has 200,000 to 250,000 clones; about 93% are singletons. The sample comprised blood. The source of these receptors is a man in his fifties or sixties in good health.

The CDR3 region has the DNA TGTGCCAGCAGTTACGTCCGGGGGCGGGCTGGCTACACCTTC. This sequence encodes CASSYVRGRAGYTF. The chain joins TRBV6-5 to TRBJ1-2, with D possibly TRBD1 on 6 matching bases. Trimming removed 2 bases at V and 7 bases at J, with 14 bases between. The CDR3 consists of 14 residues. Germline loops: CDR1 MNHEY, CDR2 SVGAGI.

The chain uses TRBV2 and TRBJ1-4; 7 positions match TRBD1. Germline-derived CDR1 and CDR2 are SNHLY and FYNNEI. This CDR3 has 14 amino acids. V trimming: 6 bases; J trimming: 7 bases; junction bases outside the gene matches: 8. In DNA form, the CDR3 reads TGTGCCAGCAGACCCGGGACAGAGAGTGAAAAACTGTTTTTT. This translates into CASRPGTESEKLFF. Based on the CDR3 plus reference TRBV2 and TRBJ1-4, the full variable domain is EPEVTQTPSHQVTQMGQEVILRCVPISNHLYFYWYRQILGQKVEFLVSFYNNEISEKSEIFDDQFSVERPDGSNFTLKIRSTKLEDSAMYFCASRPGTESEKLFFGSGTQLSVL.

The chain employs TRBV7-2 and TRBJ2-1, with D perhaps matching TRBD1 (6 bases). V shed 1 base and J shed 9 bases, with 13 bases lying between them. The CDR3 runs to 14 residues. The V gene's germline CDR1 is SGHTA and CDR2 FQGNSA. The CDR3 bases are TGTGCCAGCAGCTTAGTTTCAGGGGCGGGTGAGCAGTTCTTC. The encoded protein is CASSLVSGAGEQFF.

The J gene is TRBJ2-3, the V gene TRBV6-1; D is undetermined. Trimming removed 2 bases at V and 2 bases at J, with 14 bases between. The germline gives CDR1 MNHNS, CDR2 SASEGT. The CDR3 has 16 amino acids. The CDR3 sequence: CASSEMDRVDTDTQYF. The CDR3 DNA follows: TGTGCCAGCAGTGAAATGGACCGCGTCGACACAGATACGCAGTATTTT.

The V gene is TRBV6-2 or TRBV6-3, the J gene TRBJ1-2, with D perhaps matching TRBD1 (6 bases). The germline gives CDR1 MNHEY, CDR2 SVGEGT. V was shortened by 2 bases and J by 7 bases, with 17 bases between the two germline ends. CDR3 size: 15 residues. CDR3 loop: CASSYRKTGTGGYTF. The CDR3 DNA reads TGTGCCAGCAGTTACAGGAAGACAGGCACGGGTGGCTACACCTTC.

The chain has TRBV11-3 and TRBJ2-3, with 8 nucleotides matching TRBD2. The CDR3 spans 14 residues. After removal of 8 bases from V and 0 bases from J, the junction contained 4 bases not matched to a gene. Germline-derived CDR1 and CDR2 are SGHNT and YENEEA. The CDR3, as DNA: TGTGCCAGCGGTTTAGCGGGGAGCACAGATACGCAGTATTTT. It specifies CASGLAGSTDTQYF.

The chain uses TRBV11-2 and TRBJ2-7; 9 nucleotides line up with TRBD1. CDR3 size: 14 residues. J lost 1 base, V lost 4 bases, and 2 bases had no gene match. CDR1 and CDR2 from the germline V gene are SGHAT and FQNNGV. The CDR3 nucleotides are TGTGCCAGCAGCTGGACAGGGGAATCCTACGAGCAGTACGTC. Translating it yields CASSWTGESYEQYV.

The V and J genes are TRBV5-6 and TRBJ1-5; D is possibly TRBD1 (5 bases). The CDR3 loop spans 15 amino acids. The germline V gene encodes CDR1 SGHDT and CDR2 YYEEEE. Trimming took 4 bases from V and 0 from J, leaving 11 bases between them. This chain's CDR3 is CASSLGGGSNQPQHF. The CDR3 region has the DNA TGTGCCAGCAGCCTCGGCGGGGGTAGCAATCAGCCCCAGCATTTT. The variable domain in full, with the rest retrieved from reference TRBV5-6 and TRBJ1-5, is DAGVTQSPTHLIKTRGQQVTLRCSPKSGHDTVSWYQQALGQGPQFIFQYYEEEERQRGNFPDRFSGHQFPNYSSELNVNALLLGDSALYLCASSLGGGSNQPQHFGDGTRLSIL.

This clone was found once. This rearrangement joins TRBV28 to TRBJ2-3, with 7 nucleotides matching TRBD1. CDR3 size: 13 residues. The V and J ends lost 10 bases and 1 base, in that order; junction bases with no gene match: 5. Germline V gene data show CDR1 as MDHEN and CDR2 as SYDVKM. Here the CDR3 DNA reads TGTGCCACACTAACAGGGGGCACAGATACGCAGTATTTT. This sequence encodes CATLTGGTDTQYF.

CDR3 sequence reads: CASSYGGEAYNEQFF. The DNA for the CDR3 is TGTGCCAGCAGTTACGGCGGGGAGGCCTACAATGAGCAGTTCTTC. The chain joins TRBV6-5 to TRBJ2-1; a possible D gene is TRBD2 (6 bases). The ends were cut back, 2 bases at V and 2 bases at J, with 10 bases in the middle. The CDR3 runs to 15 residues. In germline, CDR1 is MNHEY, CDR2 SVGAGI.

The chain employs TRBV4-3 and TRBJ1-5, with D hard to call. The CDR3 is made up of 15 amino acids. With 0 bases removed from V and 5 bases from J, the gap between germline ends came to 11 bases. CDR1 and CDR2 from the germline V gene are LGHNA and YSLEER. Written as DNA, the CDR3 is TGCGCCAGCAGCCAAGAAGCCGGAGGCCATCAGCCCCAGCATTTT. It specifies CASSQEAGGHQPQHF.

Worth noting for this clone: This CDR3 is also generated by other DNA sequences in the sample. The chain is built from TRBV5-1 and TRBJ2-5; maybe TRBD1 (6 bases). This CDR3 has 13 residues. Looked up from germline, CDR1 is SGHRS and CDR2 is YFSETQ. V was shortened by 0 bases and J by 4 bases, with 7 bases between the two germline ends. The CDR3 bases are TGCGCCAGCAGCTTGGAAGGGGGAGAGACCCAGTACTTC. Protein sequence: CASSLEGGETQYF. Filled out from reference TRBV5-1 and TRBJ2-5, the complete variable domain reads KAGVTQTPRYLIKTRGQQVTLSCSPISGHRSVSWYQQTPGQGLQFLFEYFSETQRNKGNFPGRFSGRQFSNSRSEMNVSTLELGDSALYLCASSLEGGETQYFGPGTRLLVL.

This chain joins TRBV3-1 (or the pseudogene TRBV3-2) and TRBJ1-1; D is ambiguous. Trimming removed 4 bases from V and 0 bases from J, with 21 bases in between. The CDR3 covers 18 residues. CDR1 LGHDT and CDR2 YNNKEL come from the germline V gene (reference sequence). The CDR3: CASSLTGSLDPMNTEAFF. DNA for the CDR3: TGTGCCAGCAGCCTAACGGGGTCCCTTGATCCTATGAACACTGAAGCTTTCTTT.

The CDR3: CASYRQELQETQYF. CDR3 sequence (DNA): TGTGCCAGTTATAGACAGGAATTGCAAGAGACCCAGTACTTC. This rearrangement joins TRBV6-5 to TRBJ2-5, with D perhaps matching TRBD1 (6 bases). CDR3 length equals 14 residues. Germline assignment: CDR1 MNHEY and CDR2 SVGAGI. Between the trimmed V and J ends, which lost 9 bases and 2 bases, there was a span of 16 bases.

V usage is TRBV4-1 and J usage is TRBJ1-1; D is perhaps TRBD1 (5 bases). Trimming pared 0 bases from V and 1 base from J, leaving 9 bases between. Germline V gene data show CDR1 as MGHRA and CDR2 as YSYEKL. The CDR3 covers 15 residues. The CDR3 spells CASSQDVGENTEAFF. The CDR3 DNA reads TGCGCCAGCAGCCAAGATGTGGGGGAGAACACTGAAGCTTTCTTT.

In this sample, this clone turned up a few times. The chain combines TRBV5-1 with TRBJ2-2; D is undetermined. The CDR3 contains 15 residues. Germline assignment: CDR1 SGHRS and CDR2 YFSETQ. V lost 0 bases and J lost 1, with 7 bases in between. This chain's CDR3 is CASSLGAGNTGELFF. The CDR3 bases are TGCGCCAGCAGCTTGGGGGCCGGGAACACCGGGGAGCTGTTTTTT.

The V gene is TRBV5-1, the J gene TRBJ1-4; tentatively, D is TRBD1 (6 bases). Between the trimmed V and J ends, which lost 3 bases and 0 bases, there was a span of 15 bases. CDR3 size: 17 residues. CDR1 is SGHRS and CDR2 is YFSETQ in the germline V gene. The CDR3 loop is CASSWTADVSTNEKLFF. CDR3 bases: TGCGCCAGCAGCTGGACAGCGGACGTGTCAACTAATGAAAAACTGTTTTTT.

The chain recombines TRBV6-4 with TRBJ2-6; D perhaps matches TRBD2 (6 bases). The CDR3 is 20 amino acids. CDR1 is MRHNA and CDR2 is SNTAGT in the germline V gene. The ends were cut back, 1 base at V and 2 bases at J, with 21 bases in the middle. CDR3 DNA: TGTGCCAGCAGTGACTTACATACTCGGACCCGGAGGGCTGGGGCCAACGTCCTGACTTTC. As protein: CASSDLHTRTRRAGANVLTF.

This clone was detected once. The rearrangement joins TRBV6-5 to TRBJ1-1, with a possible D match to TRBD1 (5 bases). The length of the CDR3 is 15 residues. In germline, CDR1 is MNHEY, CDR2 SVGAGI. The V end was cut by 7 bases, the J end by 0 bases, with 15 bases between. The CDR3 DNA reads TGTGCCAGCAATCGGGGGGAACTAATGAACACTGAAGCTTTCTTT. This codes for CASNRGELMNTEAFF.

The chain recombines TRBV7-2 with TRBJ1-6; maybe TRBD1 (5 bases). The length of the CDR3 is 14 residues. V was pared by 1 base and J by 7 bases, with 8 bases between. CDR1 is SGHTA and CDR2 is FQGNSA in the germline V gene. CDR3 coding DNA: TGTGCCAGCAGCTTAGGGGGCGTGAATTCACCCCTCCACTTT. Its translation: CASSLGGVNSPLHF. Variable domain in full (rest from reference TRBV7-2 and TRBJ1-6): GAGVSQSPSNKVTEKGKDVELRCDPISGHTALYWYRQSLGQGLEFLIYFQGNSAPDKSGLPSDRFSAERTGGSVSTLTIQRTQQEDSAVYLCASSLGGVNSPLHFGNGTRLTVT.

The chain has TRBV5-4 and TRBJ2-5; TRBD2 aligns across 10 bases. Germline V gene data show CDR1 as SGHNT and CDR2 as YYREEE (reference sequence). The CDR3 loop spans 15 amino acids. J gave up 3 bases and V 4 bases, and 6 bases lay outside the gene matches. The CDR3 bases are TGTGCCAGCAGCCTCCGGCTAGCGGGGGAAGAGACCCAGTACTTC. Translated: CASSLRLAGEETQYF.

The chain's CDR3 is CASSPYGQVQSYEQYF. CDR3 bases: TGTGCCAGCAGCCCCTACGGACAGGTCCAGTCCTACGAGCAGTACTTC. The chain carries TRBV7-2 and TRBJ2-7; 7 bases map to TRBD1. Per the germline V gene, CDR1 is SGHTA and CDR2 is FQGNSA. Trimming took 5 bases from V and 1 from J; bases not matched to a gene: 11. The CDR3 runs to 16 residues.

The chain carries TRBV5-5 and TRBJ2-7, with 12 bases matching TRBD1. Germline V lookup: CDR1 SGHKS, CDR2 YYEKEE (reference sequence). Germline trimming cut 3 bases from V and 4 bases from J; bases unmatched to any gene: 2. The length of the CDR3 is 14 residues. CDR3: CASSSGQGAYEQYF. CDR3 DNA sequence: TGTGCCAGCAGCTCGGGACAGGGGGCTTACGAGCAGTACTTC.

The chain recombines TRBV12-3 or TRBV12-4 with TRBJ1-2; D is possibly TRBD1 (6 bases). Trimming shortened V by 6 bases and J by 6 bases, and 14 bases separated the two germline ends. CDR3 length: 13 amino acids. The CDR3 coding sequence is TGTGCCAGCAGAGAACAGGGAAGGGATGGCTACACCTTC. Translating gives CASREQGRDGYTF.

This clone occurred once. The chain employs TRBV27 and TRBJ2-7; a weak D match, TRBD2 (5 bases). CDR1 and CDR2 from the germline V gene are MNHEY and SMNVEV (reference sequence). The ends were cut back, 5 bases at V and 0 bases at J, with 5 bases in the middle. The CDR3 is 12 residues long. The CDR3 region has the DNA TGTGCCAGCAGTAGCGGCTCCTACGAGCAGTACTTC. Translated: CASSSGSYEQYF.

The chain recombines TRBV19 with TRBJ1-4, with 7 bases fitting TRBD1. The CDR3 sequence is 13 residues long. J was trimmed by 10 bases and V by 10 bases; bases with no gene match: 12. Germline V gives CDR1 LNHDA, CDR2 SQIVND (reference sequence). CDR3 amino acids: CAIRGAAAGKLFF. CDR3 DNA: TGTGCCATCAGGGGGGCGGCCGCCGGAAAACTGTTTTTT.

This chain links TRBV5-4 with TRBJ2-2, with TRBD1 matching over 8 bases. The CDR3 is 15 residues long. Trimming cost V 4 bases and J 3 bases; bases outside gene matches: 5. From germline, CDR1 is SGHNT and CDR2 YYREEE (reference sequence). The CDR3 loop reads CASSLDRVDTGELFF. In DNA, the CDR3 is TGTGCCAGCAGCCTGGACAGGGTGGACACCGGGGAGCTGTTTTTT.

The V call is TRBV3-1 (or the pseudogene TRBV3-2), the J call TRBJ1-6; a possible D gene is TRBD1 (6 bases). Germline CDR1 reads LGHDT; CDR2 reads YNNKEL (reference sequence). Trimming removed 1 base at V and 5 bases at J, with 9 bases between. The CDR3 has 15 amino acids. CDR3 in amino acids: CASSQAQGNNSPLHF. In DNA, the CDR3 is TGTGCCAGCAGCCAAGCCCAGGGGAATAATTCACCCCTCCACTTT.

In its sample, this clone was seen once. CDR3 loop: CASSQDLGRIPNYGYTF. DNA for the CDR3: TGTGCCAGCAGCCAAGATTTGGGGAGGATCCCTAACTATGGCTACACCTTC. The V and J genes are TRBV4-2 and TRBJ1-2; D not resolved. The CDR3 totals 17 residues. Trimming removed 0 bases from V and 0 bases from J, with 14 bases in between. Germline CDR1 reads LGHNA; CDR2 reads YNFKEQ.

This clone was counted once. The gene calls are TRBV5-1 and TRBJ1-1, with TRBD1 as a possible D gene (5 bases). This CDR3 is 13 amino acids long. CDR1 is SGHRS and CDR2 is YFSETQ in the germline V gene. V lost 4 bases and J lost 2, with 9 bases in between. CDR3 sequence reads: CASSVTGNTEAFF. CDR3 nucleotides: TGCGCCAGCAGCGTAACAGGAAACACTGAAGCTTTCTTT.

The rearrangement joins TRBV19 to TRBJ1-5; tentatively, D is TRBD1 (6 bases). Germline V gene sequence: CDR1 LNHDA, CDR2 SQIVND (reference sequence). V shed 3 bases and J shed 11 bases, with 14 bases lying between them. This CDR3 is 13 amino acids long. The CDR3 loop reads CASSIDRSKAQHF. In DNA, the CDR3 is TGTGCCAGTAGTATTGACAGGTCCAAGGCCCAGCATTTT. Combining the CDR3 with reference TRBV19 and TRBJ1-5 gives the whole variable domain DGGITQSPKYLFRKEGQNVTLSCEQNLNHDAMYWYRQDPGQGLRLIYYSQIVNDFQKGDIAEGYSVSREKKESFPLTVTSAQKNPTAFYLCASSIDRSKAQHFGDGTRLSIL.

The rearrangement uses TRBV9 and TRBJ1-6, with a tentative D call TRBD1 (5 bases). The CDR3 is made up of 15 amino acids. The V gene's germline CDR1 is SGDLS and CDR2 YYNGEE. Trimming removed 5 bases at V and 8 bases at J, with 17 bases between. The CDR3 region is CASRPDSQGYSPLHF. CDR3 sequence (DNA): TGTGCCAGCAGACCTGACAGCCAGGGTTATTCACCCCTCCACTTT.